Sequencing of this T cell receptor (beta chain) was carried out in a study of shared clonotypes between healthy human individuals. Whole-study findings and limits: Researchers sampled only blood; tissue repertoires likely differ.

Some clones are missing from TCRdb's copy, which holds only in-frame ones; the method was immunoSEQ multiplex PCR. The sample contains some 2 million clones, around 96% of which appear only once. It was CD45RO-negative cells, positively selected for CCR7, that made up naive CD8 cells, with terminally differentiated effector memory CD45RA+ cells excluded. There were only Caucasian adults among the donors, and all lived in Nashville, Tennessee. In regard to this clone: The target antigen is unknown.

V gave up 0 bases and J gave up 2 bases, with 10 bases separating them. This CDR3 contains 15 residues. In germline, CDR1 is SGHDT, CDR2 YYEEEE. Sequencing used naive CD8+ T cells sorted from blood. The chain carries TRBV5-6 and TRBJ2-3; D unresolved. This clonotype was sampled from a man between 18 and 29 years old in good health. The chain's CDR3 is CASSLGGPYTDTQYF. The CDR3 coding sequence is TGTGCCAGCAGCTTGGGTGGACCCTACACAGATACGCAGTATTTT. The whole variable domain, filled in from reference TRBV5-6 and TRBJ2-3, reads DAGVTQSPTHLIKTRGQQVTLRCSPKSGHDTVSWYQQALGQGPQFIFQYYEEEERQRGNFPDRFSGHQFPNYSSELNVNALLLGDSALYLCASSLGGPYTDTQYFGPGTRLTVL.